This T cell receptor (beta chain) was captured by sequencing in a study of naive and memory T cell subsets. Broader study findings: A few larger clonotypes appeared in naive repertoires, especially CD8, possibly memory cells re-expressing CD45RA.

Two oligonucleotides, mixed equimolar, formed the beta constant-region primer covering TRBC1 and TRBC2. The ligated cDNA underwent four PCR rounds using SP2 and nested alpha and beta constant-region primers. TCRdb reprocessed the UMI-ligation and nested PCR reads via MiXCR and lists one record per CDR3 protein. The table shows approximately 140,000 distinct CDR3 sequences, with approximately 20% occurring only once. Of note for this clonotype: What it recognizes is unknown.

Cells stained for CD3, CD4, CD8, CD45RA, CD27 and viability were sorted into four CD45RA/CD27 subsets. Source material: naive CD8+ T cells from blood. This TCR was sampled from a human donor in good health.

CDR3 region: CAISEPTTEAYNEQFF. CDR3 nucleotides: TGTGCCATCAGTGAGCCGACGACAGAGGCCTACAATGAGCAGTTCTTC. V usage is TRBV10-3 and J usage is TRBJ2-1, with D possibly matching TRBD1 (5 bases). Germline assignment: CDR1 ENHRY and CDR2 SYGVKD. The ends were cut back, 2 bases at V and 2 bases at J, with 13 bases in the middle. The length of the CDR3 is 16 residues.